Here is one TCR beta chain with its context. The data stem from a study of T cell responses to AZD1222 COVID-19 vaccine. V shed 2 bases and J shed 4 bases, with 8 bases lying between them. The length of the CDR3 is 13 residues. Germline V gene data show CDR1 as SGHTA and CDR2 as FQGTGA. The data were produced by immunoSEQ multiplex PCR, yet TCRdb's version contains in-frame clones alone and is incomplete. The repertoire holds fewer than 130,000 clones, approximately 85% seen once, with around 4.6% in the top ten. The source was peripheral blood, collected on day 0 of AZD1222 vaccination. The rearrangement links TRBV7-3 to TRBJ1-1; no definite D call. This sequence was found in an adult in good health. CDR3 coding DNA: TGTGCCAGCAGCTTAGAACCGAGCACTGAAGCTTTCTTT. Translation gives CASSLEPSTEAFF.